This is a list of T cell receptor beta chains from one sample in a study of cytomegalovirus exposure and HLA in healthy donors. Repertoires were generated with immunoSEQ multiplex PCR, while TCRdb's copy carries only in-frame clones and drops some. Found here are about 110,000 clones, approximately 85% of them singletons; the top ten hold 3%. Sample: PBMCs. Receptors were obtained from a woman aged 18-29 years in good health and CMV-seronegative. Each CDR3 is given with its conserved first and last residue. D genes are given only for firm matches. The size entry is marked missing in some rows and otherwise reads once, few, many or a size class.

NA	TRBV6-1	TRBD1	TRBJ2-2	CASSTGGDTGELFF	TGTGCCAGCAGTACAGGGGGTGACACCGGGGAGCTGTTTTTT
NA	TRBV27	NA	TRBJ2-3	CASSLKGADTQYF	TGTGCCAGCAGTTTAAAGGGGGCAGATACGCAGTATTTT
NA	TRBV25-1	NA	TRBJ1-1	CASTPRRDFTEAFF	TGTGCCAGCACCCCCCGGCGGGATTTCACTGAAGCTTTCTTT
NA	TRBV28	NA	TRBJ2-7	CASSDDGYRQGIEQYF	TGTGCCAGCAGTGACGACGGTTATAGGCAGGGGATCGAGCAGTACTTC
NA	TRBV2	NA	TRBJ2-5	CASSTPDYYQETQYF	TGTGCCAGCAGCACTCCGGACTATTACCAAGAGACCCAGTACTTC
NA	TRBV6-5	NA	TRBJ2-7	CASSYGRRDYEQYF	TGTGCCAGCAGTTACGGACGGAGGGACTACGAGCAGTACTTC
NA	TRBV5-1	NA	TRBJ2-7	CASSLSGYEQYF	TGCGCCAGCAGCTTGTCGGGCTACGAGCAGTACTTC
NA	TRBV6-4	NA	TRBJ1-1	CASSEDSQRTEAFF	TGTGCCAGCAGTGAGGACAGTCAAAGGACTGAAGCTTTCTTT
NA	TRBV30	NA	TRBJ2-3	CAWRSRWTDTQYF	TGTGCCTGGAGATCTAGATGGACAGATACGCAGTATTTT
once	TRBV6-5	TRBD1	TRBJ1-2	CASSYGQGGNGYTF	TGTGCCAGCAGTTACGGGCAGGGGGGAAATGGCTACACCTTC
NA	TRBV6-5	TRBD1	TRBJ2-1	CASSRGTGHYNEQFF	TGTGCCAGCAGTCGGGGGACAGGACACTACAATGAGCAGTTCTTC
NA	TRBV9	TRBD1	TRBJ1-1	CASNPGTGGSISPLFPEAFF	TGTGCCAGCAACCCCGGGACAGGGGGCTCGATATCACCTTTGTTCCCTGAAGCTTTCTTT
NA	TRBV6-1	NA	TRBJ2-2	CASSGSTGELFF	TGTGCCAGCAGTGGCAGCACCGGGGAGCTGTTTTTT
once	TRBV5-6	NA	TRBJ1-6	CASSVTVNSPLHF	TGTGCCAGCAGCGTAACAGTTAATTCACCCCTCCACTTT
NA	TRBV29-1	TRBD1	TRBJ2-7	CSTRDRGYEQYF	TGCAGCACACGGGACAGGGGCTACGAGCAGTACTTC
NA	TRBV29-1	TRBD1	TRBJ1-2	CSGRQGDHYGYTF	TGCAGCGGACGACAGGGGGACCACTATGGCTACACCTTC
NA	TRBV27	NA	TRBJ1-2	CASSLSPGTTYGYTF	TGTGCCAGCAGTTTATCGCCAGGGACTACCTATGGCTACACCTTC
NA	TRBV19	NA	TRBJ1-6	CASSIVGDPDSPLHF	TGTGCCAGTAGTATAGTCGGGGATCCGGATTCACCCCTCCACTTT
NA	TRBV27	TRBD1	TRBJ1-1	CASRDDRVAEAFF	TGTGCCAGCAGGGACGACAGGGTAGCTGAAGCTTTCTTT
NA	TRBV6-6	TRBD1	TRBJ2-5	CASSKGQGAGETQYF	TGTGCCAGCAGTAAGGGACAGGGGGCGGGCGAGACCCAGTACTTC
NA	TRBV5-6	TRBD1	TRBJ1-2	CASSPGTGVIGYTF	TGTGCCAGCAGCCCCGGGACAGGGGTTATTGGCTACACCTTC